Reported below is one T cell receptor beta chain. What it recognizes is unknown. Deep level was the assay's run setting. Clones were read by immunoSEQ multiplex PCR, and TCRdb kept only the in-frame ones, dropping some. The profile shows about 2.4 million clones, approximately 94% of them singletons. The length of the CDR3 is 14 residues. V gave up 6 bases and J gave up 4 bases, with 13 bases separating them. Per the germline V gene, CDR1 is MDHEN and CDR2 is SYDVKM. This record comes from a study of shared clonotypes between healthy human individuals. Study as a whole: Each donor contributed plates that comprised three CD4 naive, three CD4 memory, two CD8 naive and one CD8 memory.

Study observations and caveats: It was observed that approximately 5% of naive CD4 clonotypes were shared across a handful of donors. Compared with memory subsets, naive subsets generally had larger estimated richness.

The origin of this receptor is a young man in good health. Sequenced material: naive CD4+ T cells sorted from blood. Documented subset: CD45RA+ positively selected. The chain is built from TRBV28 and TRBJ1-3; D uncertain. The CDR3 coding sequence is TGTGCCAGCAGGGAGACCGGAACGGGAAACACCATATATTTT. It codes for CASRETGTGNTIYF.